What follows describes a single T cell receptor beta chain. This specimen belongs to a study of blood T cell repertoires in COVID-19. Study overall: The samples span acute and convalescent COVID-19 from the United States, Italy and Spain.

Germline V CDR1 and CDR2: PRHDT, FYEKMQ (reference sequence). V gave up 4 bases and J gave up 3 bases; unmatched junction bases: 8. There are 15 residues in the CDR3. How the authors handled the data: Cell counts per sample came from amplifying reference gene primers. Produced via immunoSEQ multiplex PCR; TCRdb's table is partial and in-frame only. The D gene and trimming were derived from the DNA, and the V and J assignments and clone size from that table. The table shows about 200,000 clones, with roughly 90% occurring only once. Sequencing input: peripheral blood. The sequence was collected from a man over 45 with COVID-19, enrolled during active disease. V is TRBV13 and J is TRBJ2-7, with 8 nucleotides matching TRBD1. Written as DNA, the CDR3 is TGTGCCAGCAGCTCAGGGGGCGGAGGTCTCTACGAGCAGTACTTC. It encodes CASSSGGGGLYEQYF.